These T cell receptor beta chains were read from a single sample in a study of blood T cell repertoires in COVID-19. The repertoire was sequenced with immunoSEQ multiplex PCR; TCRdb's copy has only in-frame clones and lacks some. Of approximately 120,000 clones listed, roughly 80% were seen once; the top ten hold less than 6.5%. Sequencing used peripheral blood. The receptors were sampled from a man aged 60-69 years with acute or convalescent COVID-19. Both conserved end residues are part of each CDR3. Each record gives: clone size, D gene, V gene, J gene, CDR3 protein, CDR3 DNA. D genes are given only for firm matches. Size values are once, few and many counts, or a class for expanded clones, and some rows have none.

clone size: -; D gene: TRBD2; V gene: TRBV11-3; J gene: TRBJ2-5; CDR3 protein: CASSLTSGSRETQYF; CDR3 DNA: TGTGCCAGCAGCTTAACTAGCGGGAGTCGAGAGACCCAGTACTTC
clone size: few; D gene: -; V gene: TRBV10-1; J gene: TRBJ2-3; CDR3 protein: CASSEILTDTQYF; CDR3 DNA: TGCGCCAGCAGTGAAATCCTCACAGATACGCAGTATTTT
clone size: -; D gene: -; V gene: TRBV11-2; J gene: TRBJ1-5; CDR3 protein: CASSLLFSGTGEKQHF; CDR3 DNA: TGTGCCAGCAGCTTACTCTTCTCGGGGACTGGTGAAAAACAGCATTTT
clone size: -; D gene: TRBD1; V gene: TRBV27; J gene: TRBJ1-2; CDR3 protein: CASSRDREQYGYTF; CDR3 DNA: TGTGCCAGCAGTAGGGACAGGGAGCAATATGGCTACACCTTC
clone size: -; D gene: -; V gene: TRBV9; J gene: TRBJ2-1; CDR3 protein: CASSVAGGDTSEQFF; CDR3 DNA: TGTGCCAGCAGCGTAGCGGGGGGCGATACAAGTGAGCAGTTCTTC
clone size: -; D gene: -; V gene: TRBV6-2/TRBV6-3; J gene: TRBJ1-3; CDR3 protein: CASSYSDRSLNTIYF; CDR3 DNA: TGTGCCAGCAGTTACTCCGACAGGAGCCTAAACACCATATATTTT
clone size: -; D gene: TRBD1; V gene: TRBV10-2; J gene: TRBJ1-5; CDR3 protein: CASSEGDRGVQPQHF; CDR3 DNA: TGCGCCAGCAGTGAGGGGGACAGGGGGGTTCAGCCCCAGCATTTT
clone size: -; D gene: -; V gene: TRBV11-2; J gene: TRBJ1-2; CDR3 protein: CASSLGAGPAYGYTF; CDR3 DNA: TGTGCCAGCAGCTTAGGGGCCGGCCCGGCTTATGGCTACACCTTC
clone size: -; D gene: TRBD2; V gene: TRBV5-1; J gene: TRBJ2-3; CDR3 protein: CASSFRTSGGATDTQYF; CDR3 DNA: TGCGCCAGCAGCTTTCGGACTAGCGGGGGGGCTACAGATACGCAGTATTTT
clone size: -; D gene: -; V gene: TRBV2; J gene: TRBJ2-5; CDR3 protein: CASSYQETQYF; CDR3 DNA: TGTGCCAGCAGCTACCAAGAGACCCAGTACTTC
clone size: -; D gene: TRBD2; V gene: TRBV7-2; J gene: TRBJ2-7; CDR3 protein: CASSLVPAGAYEQYF; CDR3 DNA: TGTGCCAGCAGCTTAGTACCAGCGGGGGCCTACGAGCAGTACTTC
clone size: -; D gene: TRBD1; V gene: TRBV5-1; J gene: TRBJ2-7; CDR3 protein: CASSPDRFNEQYF; CDR3 DNA: TGCGCCAGCAGTCCGGACAGGTTCAACGAGCAGTACTTC
clone size: -; D gene: -; V gene: TRBV6-5; J gene: TRBJ1-1; CDR3 protein: CASTGNTEAFF; CDR3 DNA: TGTGCCAGTACAGGGAACACTGAAGCTTTCTTT
clone size: -; D gene: TRBD1; V gene: TRBV5-5; J gene: TRBJ1-2; CDR3 protein: CASSLEGRGPRYTF; CDR3 DNA: TGTGCCAGCAGCCTGGAGGGCAGGGGGCCTCGCTACACCTTC
clone size: -; D gene: TRBD2; V gene: TRBV5-1; J gene: TRBJ2-1; CDR3 protein: CASKLFDGGRYNEQFF; CDR3 DNA: TGCGCCAGCAAACTTTTCGACGGCGGGAGGTACAATGAGCAGTTCTTC
clone size: -; D gene: -; V gene: TRBV14; J gene: TRBJ1-1; CDR3 protein: CASSQDLVTEAFF; CDR3 DNA: TGTGCCAGCAGCCAGGATCTAGTCACTGAAGCTTTCTTT
clone size: -; D gene: -; V gene: TRBV9; J gene: TRBJ1-5; CDR3 protein: CASSVGETQPQHF; CDR3 DNA: TGTGCCAGCAGCGTCGGGGAAACGCAGCCCCAGCATTTT
clone size: -; D gene: TRBD2; V gene: TRBV27; J gene: TRBJ2-2; CDR3 protein: CASTPTGGRFDTGELFF; CDR3 DNA: TGTGCCAGCACCCCTACTGGCGGGAGATTCGATACCGGGGAGCTGTTTTTT
clone size: -; D gene: TRBD1; V gene: TRBV7-2; J gene: TRBJ1-6; CDR3 protein: CASSPGTGYNSPLHF; CDR3 DNA: TGTGCCAGCAGCCCAGGGACAGGGTATAATTCACCCCTCCACTTT
clone size: -; D gene: -; V gene: TRBV30; J gene: TRBJ2-4; CDR3 protein: CAGGGFSGPTFSAKNIQYF; CDR3 DNA: TGTGCCGGTGGGGGGTTTTCGGGACCCACCTTCTCAGCCAAAAACATTCAGTACTTC
clone size: -; D gene: -; V gene: TRBV18; J gene: TRBJ2-3; CDR3 protein: CASSRGPTQGTDTQYF; CDR3 DNA: TGTGCCAGCTCCAGGGGTCCCACCCAGGGCACAGATACGCAGTATTTT
clone size: -; D gene: -; V gene: TRBV5-1; J gene: TRBJ2-7; CDR3 protein: CASSQLGGKSYEQYF; CDR3 DNA: TGCGCCAGCAGCCAACTTGGGGGGAAGAGCTACGAGCAGTACTTC
clone size: -; D gene: TRBD2; V gene: TRBV5-8; J gene: TRBJ2-7; CDR3 protein: CASRASSGSSYEQYF; CDR3 DNA: TGTGCCAGCCGAGCTTCGAGCGGGAGCTCCTACGAGCAGTACTTC
clone size: -; D gene: -; V gene: TRBV3-1/TRBV3-2; J gene: TRBJ2-7; CDR3 protein: CASSQRDYEQYF; CDR3 DNA: TGTGCCAGCAGTCAGAGGGACTACGAGCAGTACTTC
clone size: -; D gene: TRBD2; V gene: TRBV6-2/TRBV6-3; J gene: TRBJ2-1; CDR3 protein: CASSLSGSDEQFF; CDR3 DNA: TGTGCCAGCAGCCTAAGCGGGAGTGACGAGCAGTTCTTC
clone size: -; D gene: -; V gene: TRBV7-3; J gene: TRBJ2-2; CDR3 protein: CASSWGANTGELFF; CDR3 DNA: TGTGCCAGCAGCTGGGGGGCGAACACCGGGGAGCTGTTTTTT
clone size: -; D gene: -; V gene: TRBV29-1; J gene: TRBJ1-1; CDR3 protein: CSVSSRVDTEAFF; CDR3 DNA: TGCAGCGTTAGTTCTAGAGTGGACACTGAAGCTTTCTTT
clone size: -; D gene: TRBD2; V gene: TRBV5-1; J gene: TRBJ2-2; CDR3 protein: CASSLEGSGGATLSGGELFF; CDR3 DNA: TGCGCCAGCAGCTTGGAGGGTAGCGGGGGAGCGACCTTGAGTGGCGGGGAGCTGTTTTTT
clone size: -; D gene: -; V gene: TRBV10-1; J gene: TRBJ2-7; CDR3 protein: CASKGEDSNYEQYF; CDR3 DNA: TGCGCCAGCAAGGGTGAGGACTCAAACTACGAGCAGTACTTC
clone size: -; D gene: -; V gene: TRBV2; J gene: TRBJ1-6; CDR3 protein: CASRELYNSPLHF; CDR3 DNA: TGTGCCAGCAGAGAACTCTATAATTCACCCCTCCACTTT
clone size: -; D gene: -; V gene: TRBV7-6; J gene: TRBJ2-3; CDR3 protein: CASSLARKGDSADTQYF; CDR3 DNA: TGTGCCAGCAGCTTAGCGCGAAAAGGGGATTCCGCAGATACGCAGTATTTT
clone size: -; D gene: -; V gene: TRBV6-1; J gene: TRBJ2-7; CDR3 protein: CASSEKSGLQQYF; CDR3 DNA: TGTGCCAGCAGTGAAAAGTCCGGTCTCCAGCAGTACTTC
clone size: -; D gene: TRBD1; V gene: TRBV18; J gene: TRBJ1-3; CDR3 protein: CASSPLGQANSGNTIYF; CDR3 DNA: TGTGCCAGCTCACCTTTGGGACAGGCCAACTCTGGAAACACCATATATTTT
clone size: -; D gene: TRBD1; V gene: TRBV4-2; J gene: TRBJ1-2; CDR3 protein: CASSQDLDRAITYGYTF; CDR3 DNA: TGTGCCAGCAGCCAAGATTTGGACAGGGCCATCACCTATGGCTACACCTTC
clone size: -; D gene: TRBD2; V gene: TRBV12-3/TRBV12-4; J gene: TRBJ2-7; CDR3 protein: CASSSGGLNEQYF; CDR3 DNA: TGTGCCAGCAGCAGCGGGGGGCTGAACGAGCAGTACTTC
clone size: -; D gene: TRBD1; V gene: TRBV6-5; J gene: TRBJ1-2; CDR3 protein: CASGGQGYLSYGYTF; CDR3 DNA: TGTGCCAGCGGAGGACAGGGTTATTTATCCTATGGCTACACCTTC
clone size: -; D gene: -; V gene: TRBV14; J gene: TRBJ2-7; CDR3 protein: CASSPLGGPALSYEQYF; CDR3 DNA: TGTGCCAGCAGCCCTCTAGGAGGGCCTGCCCTCTCCTACGAGCAGTACTTC
clone size: -; D gene: -; V gene: TRBV6-5; J gene: TRBJ1-2; CDR3 protein: CASSPETGNLRGYTF; CDR3 DNA: TGTGCCAGCAGTCCGGAAACAGGGAATCTACGTGGCTACACCTTC
clone size: -; D gene: TRBD1; V gene: TRBV11-2; J gene: TRBJ1-1; CDR3 protein: CASSLDPRTGKNTEAFF; CDR3 DNA: TGTGCCAGCAGCTTAGATCCCCGGACAGGGAAGAACACTGAAGCTTTCTTT
clone size: -; D gene: TRBD1; V gene: TRBV19; J gene: TRBJ2-7; CDR3 protein: CASSTRPDRAYEQYF; CDR3 DNA: TGTGCCAGTAGTACCCGCCCGGACAGGGCCTACGAGCAGTACTTC
clone size: few; D gene: -; V gene: TRBV27; J gene: TRBJ2-7; CDR3 protein: CASSLTQSRGEQYF; CDR3 DNA: TGTGCCAGCAGTCTCACACAGTCGCGGGGCGAGCAGTACTTC